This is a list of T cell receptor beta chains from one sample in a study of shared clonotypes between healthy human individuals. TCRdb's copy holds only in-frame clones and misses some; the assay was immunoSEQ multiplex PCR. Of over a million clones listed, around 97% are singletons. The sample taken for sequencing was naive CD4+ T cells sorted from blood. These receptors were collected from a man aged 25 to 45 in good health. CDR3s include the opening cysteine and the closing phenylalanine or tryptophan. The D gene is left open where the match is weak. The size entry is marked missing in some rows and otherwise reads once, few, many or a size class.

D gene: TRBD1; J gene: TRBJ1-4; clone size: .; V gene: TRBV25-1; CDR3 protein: CASSDLDRAGEKLFF; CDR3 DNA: TGTGCCAGCAGTGACCTGGACAGGGCCGGTGAAAAACTGTTTTTT
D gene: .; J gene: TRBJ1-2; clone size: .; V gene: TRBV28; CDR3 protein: CASRQGPANYGYTF; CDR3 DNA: TGTGCCAGCAGGCAGGGGCCCGCTAACTATGGCTACACCTTC
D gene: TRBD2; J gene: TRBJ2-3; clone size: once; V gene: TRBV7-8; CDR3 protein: CASTSAGASWDTQYF; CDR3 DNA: TGTGCCAGCACCTCAGCGGGGGCCTCGTGGGATACGCAGTATTTT
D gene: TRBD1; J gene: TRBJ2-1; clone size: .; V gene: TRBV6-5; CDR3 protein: CASRDRGPYEQFF; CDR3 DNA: TGTGCCAGCAGGGACAGGGGGCCTTATGAGCAGTTCTTC
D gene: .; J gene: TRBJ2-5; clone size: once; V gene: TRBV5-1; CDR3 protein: CASSWDSIGETQYF; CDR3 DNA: TGCGCCAGCAGCTGGGACTCAATCGGGGAGACCCAGTACTTC
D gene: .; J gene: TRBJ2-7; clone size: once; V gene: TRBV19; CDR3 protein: CASRLRESYEQYF; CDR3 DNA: TGTGCCAGCCGTCTCCGGGAGTCCTACGAGCAGTACTTC
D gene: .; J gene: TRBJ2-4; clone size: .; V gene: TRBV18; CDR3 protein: CASSPGAMVQYF; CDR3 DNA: TGTGCCAGCTCACCAGGGGCGATGGTACAGTACTTC
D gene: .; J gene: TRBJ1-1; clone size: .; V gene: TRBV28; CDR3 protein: CASNLRTGNTEAFF; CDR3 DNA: TGTGCCAGCAACCTGAGAACAGGGAACACTGAAGCTTTCTTT
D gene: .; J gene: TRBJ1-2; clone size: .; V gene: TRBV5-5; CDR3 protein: CASSLEGHGGYTF; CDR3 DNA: TGTGCCAGCAGCTTGGAGGGGCACGGCGGCTACACCTTC
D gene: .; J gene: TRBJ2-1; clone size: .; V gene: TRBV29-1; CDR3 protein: CSVEPGPRGFEQFF; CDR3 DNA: TGCAGCGTTGAACCGGGACCGAGGGGTTTTGAGCAGTTCTTC
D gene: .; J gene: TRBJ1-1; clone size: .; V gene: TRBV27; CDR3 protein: CASSPRRGNEAFF; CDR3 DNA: TGTGCCAGCAGTCCTCGTCGGGGAAATGAAGCTTTCTTT
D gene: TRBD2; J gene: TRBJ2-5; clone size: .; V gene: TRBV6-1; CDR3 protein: CASERGWTQYF; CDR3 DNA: TGTGCCAGCGAGCGGGGGTGGACCCAGTACTTC
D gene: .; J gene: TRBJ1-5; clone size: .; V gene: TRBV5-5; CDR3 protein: CASSLEAGHQPQHF; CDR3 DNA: TGTGCCAGCAGCTTGGAGGCAGGGCATCAGCCCCAGCATTTT
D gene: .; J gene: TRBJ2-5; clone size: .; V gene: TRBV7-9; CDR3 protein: CASSLVRVEETQYF; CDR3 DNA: TGTGCCAGCAGCTTAGTCAGGGTGGAAGAGACCCAGTACTTC
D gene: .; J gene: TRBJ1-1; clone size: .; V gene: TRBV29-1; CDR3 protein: CSVEDRRVTEAFF; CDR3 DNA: TGCAGCGTTGAAGATCGTAGGGTTACTGAAGCTTTCTTT
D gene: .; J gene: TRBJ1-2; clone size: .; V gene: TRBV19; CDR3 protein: CASSIDSTDGYTF; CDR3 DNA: TGTGCCAGTAGTATAGACTCGACAGATGGCTACACCTTC
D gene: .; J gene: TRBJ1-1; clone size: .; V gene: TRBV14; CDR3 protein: CASSQDIGQISEAFF; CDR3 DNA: TGTGCCAGCAGCCAAGATATCGGCCAGATCTCTGAAGCTTTCTTT
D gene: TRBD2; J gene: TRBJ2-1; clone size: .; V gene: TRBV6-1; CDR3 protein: CASSATSGGSYNEQFF; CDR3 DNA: TGTGCCAGCAGTGCCACTAGCGGAGGCTCCTACAATGAGCAGTTCTTC
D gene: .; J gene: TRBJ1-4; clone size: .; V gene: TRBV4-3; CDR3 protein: CASSRETDQLINEKLFF; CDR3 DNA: TGCGCCAGCAGCCGAGAAACCGACCAACTAATTAATGAAAAACTGTTTTTT
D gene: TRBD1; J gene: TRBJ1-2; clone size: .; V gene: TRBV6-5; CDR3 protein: CASSPDRAGYGYTF; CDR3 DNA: TGTGCCAGCAGCCCAGACAGGGCGGGCTATGGCTACACCTTC
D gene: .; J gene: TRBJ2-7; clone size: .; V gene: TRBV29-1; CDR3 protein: CSVGGSFEQYF; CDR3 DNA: TGCAGCGTTGGAGGGTCCTTTGAGCAGTACTTC
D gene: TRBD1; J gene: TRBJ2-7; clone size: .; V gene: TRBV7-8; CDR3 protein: CASGDRVYEQYF; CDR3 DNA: TGTGCCAGCGGTGACAGGGTCTACGAGCAGTACTTC
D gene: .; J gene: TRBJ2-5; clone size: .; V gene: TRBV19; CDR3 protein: CASARGLGETQYF; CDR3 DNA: TGTGCCAGTGCCAGGGGTTTAGGCGAGACCCAGTACTTC
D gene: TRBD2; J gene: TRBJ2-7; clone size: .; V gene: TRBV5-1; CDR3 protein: CASSPGLADYYEQYF; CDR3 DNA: TGCGCCAGCAGCCCCGGACTAGCGGATTACTACGAGCAGTACTTC
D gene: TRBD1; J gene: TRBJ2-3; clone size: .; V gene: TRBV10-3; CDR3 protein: CAIRSGTGIKGGTDTQYF; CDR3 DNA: TGTGCCATCAGATCCGGGACAGGGATTAAAGGAGGCACAGATACGCAGTATTTT
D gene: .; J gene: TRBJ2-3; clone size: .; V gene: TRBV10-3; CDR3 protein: CAISGVRGASDTQYF; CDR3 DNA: TGTGCCATCAGTGGAGTTCGGGGTGCGTCAGATACGCAGTATTTT
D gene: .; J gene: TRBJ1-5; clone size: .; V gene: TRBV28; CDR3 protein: CASSFPWGHQPQHF; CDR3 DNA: TGTGCCAGCAGTTTTCCCTGGGGACATCAGCCCCAGCATTTT
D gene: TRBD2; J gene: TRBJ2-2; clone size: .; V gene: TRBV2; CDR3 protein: CASRGLAGKTGELFF; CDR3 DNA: TGTGCCAGCCGAGGACTAGCGGGAAAGACCGGGGAGCTGTTTTTT